This passage covers 16 T cell receptor beta chains from one sample sequenced in a study of cytomegalovirus exposure and HLA in healthy donors. Using immunoSEQ multiplex PCR, the repertoire was profiled, and TCRdb retains in-frame clones only, with some absent. The profile shows hundreds of thousands of clones, about 88% of them singletons. The specimen was PBMCs. These receptors were obtained from a man aged 18 to 30 in good health and CMV-seropositive.

This clone appeared a single time. The chain has TRBV2 and TRBJ2-7, with a tentative D call TRBD1 (5 bases). The V and J ends lost 6 bases and 4 bases respectively, with 13 bases between them. CDR1 and CDR2 (germline): SNHLY, FYNNEI. This CDR3 spans 13 amino acids. The CDR3 sequence is CASSPRALYEQYF. The CDR3 region has the DNA TGTGCCAGCAGCCCCAGGGCGCTTTACGAGCAGTACTTC.

V gene TRBV5-6 combines with J gene TRBJ2-3; 10 nucleotides align to TRBD2. V shed 4 bases and J 9 bases; nucleotides not matched to a gene: 17. The germline V gene has CDR1 SGHDT and CDR2 YYEEEE. The CDR3 is 17 amino acids. The CDR3 is CASSLFGLAVLGETQYF. The CDR3, as DNA: TGTGCCAGCAGCCTCTTCGGACTAGCGGTCTTGGGGGAAACGCAGTATTTT.

The rearrangement links TRBV19 to TRBJ2-5; the D is unclear. The V gene's germline CDR1 is LNHDA and CDR2 SQIVND (reference sequence). The CDR3 has 13 amino acids. The ends were cut back, 4 bases at V and 6 bases at J, with 12 bases in the middle. CDR3 bases: TGTGCCAGTAGTAGTCCTGGTGGACAGACCCAGTACTTC. This codes for CASSSPGGQTQYF.

The chain carries TRBV30 and TRBJ1-2; a possible D gene is TRBD1 (5 bases). Trimming removed 5 bases at V and 8 bases at J, with 18 bases between. The CDR3 extends over 13 amino acids. Germline V lookup: CDR1 GTSNPN, CDR2 SVGIG (reference sequence). CDR3 residues: CAWGIGQGTGYTF. The CDR3 nucleotides read TGTGCCTGGGGCATCGGACAAGGGACCGGCTACACCTTC.

This CDR3 reads CASSSPMGLAGGSYEQYF. The CDR3 DNA reads TGTGCCAGCAGCTCCCCGATGGGCCTAGCGGGAGGTTCCTACGAGCAGTACTTC. J is TRBJ2-7 and V is TRBV7-9; 11 bases agree with TRBD2. This CDR3 has 18 residues. The germline V gene encodes CDR1 SEHNR and CDR2 FQNEAQ (reference sequence). The ends lost 4 bases at V and 1 base at J; junction bases unmatched: 12.

This chain links TRBV30 with TRBJ2-3; D possibly corresponds to TRBD1 (6 bases). The germline V and J ends were trimmed by 5 bases and 0 bases, with 15 bases remaining between them. CDR1 and CDR2 from the germline V gene are GTSNPN and SVGIG (reference sequence). The CDR3 spans 15 residues. DNA for the CDR3: TGTGCCTGGTCCGCCGGGACACATAGCACAGATACGCAGTATTTT. This gives the protein CAWSAGTHSTDTQYF. Based on the CDR3 plus reference TRBV30 and TRBJ2-3, the full variable domain is SQTIHQWPATLVQPVGSPLSLECTVEGTSNPNLYWYRQAAGRGLQLLFYSVGIGQISSEVPQNLSASRPQDRQFILSSKKLLLSDSGFYLCAWSAGTHSTDTQYFGPGTRLTVL.

This chain links TRBV25-1 with TRBJ2-1; 8 nucleotides align to TRBD1. This CDR3 spans 18 amino acids. CDR1 is MGHDK, CDR2 SYGVNS, per germline. Trimming cost V 2 bases and J 0 bases; bases outside gene matches: 9. CDR3 residues: CASSEPAGGLSSYNEQFF. The CDR3 DNA sequence: TGTGCCAGCAGTGAACCGGCAGGGGGCCTTAGCTCCTACAATGAGCAGTTCTTC.

This chain joins TRBV7-2 and TRBJ2-7; D may correspond to TRBD1 or TRBD2 (5 bases each). Germline-derived CDR1 and CDR2 are SGHTA and FQGNSA. V was trimmed by 5 bases and J by 5 bases, leaving 16 bases between them. This CDR3 has 14 amino acids. The CDR3 is CASSRPGTFNEQYF. The CDR3 DNA sequence: TGTGCCAGCAGCCGCCCCGGGACGTTTAACGAGCAGTACTTC. The full variable domain, with the rest looked up from reference TRBV7-2 and TRBJ2-7, is GAGVSQSPSNKVTEKGKDVELRCDPISGHTALYWYRQSLGQGLEFLIYFQGNSAPDKSGLPSDRFSAERTGGSVSTLTIQRTQQEDSAVYLCASSRPGTFNEQYFGPGTRLTVT.

The chain recombines TRBV30 with TRBJ1-1, with D tentatively TRBD1 (5 bases). Germline CDR1 and CDR2: GTSNPN and SVGIG (reference sequence). There are 14 residues in the CDR3. V was clipped by 0 bases and J by 0 bases, with 8 bases between them. In DNA, the CDR3 is TGTGCCTGGAGTGTACCAGGGATGAACACTGAAGCTTTCTTT. It is translated as CAWSVPGMNTEAFF.

The sample holds many counts of this clone. J is TRBJ2-2 and V is TRBV6-1, with 9 bases identical to TRBD1. Germline CDR1 is MNHNS and CDR2 is SASEGT. V lost 4 bases to trimming and J lost 7 bases; unmatched junction nucleotides: 7. There are 15 residues in the CDR3. DNA of the CDR3: TGTGCCAGCAGTGTCTGGACAGGGGCTGACGGGGAGCTGTTTTTT. Translating it yields CASSVWTGADGELFF.

A few counts support this clone. The rearrangement uses TRBV7-6 and TRBJ2-1, with D uncertain. The CDR3 is 12 residues long. Between the trimmed V and J ends, which lost 2 bases and 3 bases, there was a span of 2 bases. The germline CDR1 and CDR2 sequences are SGHVS and FNYEAQ. The CDR3 DNA sequence: TGTGCCAGCAGCTTATACTACAATGAGCAGTTCTTC. The encoded protein is CASSLYYNEQFF.

This clone was counted a single time. The chain carries TRBV5-1 and TRBJ1-4; no firm D call. Germline V lookup: CDR1 SGHRS, CDR2 YFSETQ. V lost 1 base and J lost 2, with 6 bases in between. The CDR3 sequence is 14 residues long. The DNA for the CDR3 is TGCGCCAGCAGCTTGTTGAATACTAATGAAAAACTGTTTTTT. It codes for CASSLLNTNEKLFF.

V gene TRBV7-3 combines with J gene TRBJ2-3; the match to TRBD2 covers 8 bases. Germline CDR1 reads SGHTA; CDR2 reads FQGTGA. J gave up 3 bases and V 5 bases, and 7 bases lay outside the gene matches. This CDR3 has 15 amino acids. CDR3 sequence reads: CASSLSGSATDTQYF. The CDR3 DNA reads as TGTGCCAGCAGCCTGAGCGGGAGTGCAACAGATACGCAGTATTTT.

This clone was detected only a few times. The rearrangement links TRBV7-8 to TRBJ2-1; 11 bases are shared with TRBD2. This CDR3 is built from 16 residues. V was pared by 7 bases and J by 5 bases, with 10 bases of the junction left unmatched. CDR1 is SGHVS, CDR2 FQNEAQ, per germline. The chain's CDR3 is CASTPLTSGANNEQFF. The CDR3 region has the DNA TGTGCCAGCACCCCGTTGACTAGCGGGGCCAACAATGAGCAGTTCTTC.

The chain couples TRBV27 to TRBJ2-7; D uncertain. The CDR3 is made up of 13 amino acids. Trimming left V 3 bases short and J 3 bases short, with 9 bases between. CDR1 and CDR2 from the germline V gene are MNHEY and SMNVEV (reference sequence). Here the CDR3 reads CASSLAAGYEQYF. The CDR3 DNA sequence: TGTGCCAGCAGTTTGGCGGCCGGCTACGAGCAGTACTTC.

This rearrangement joins TRBV5-6 to TRBJ2-7; a possible D gene is TRBD2 (6 bases). Trimming left V 4 bases short and J 3 bases short, with 20 bases between. CDR1 and CDR2 from the germline V gene are SGHDT and YYEEEE. The CDR3 is 16 amino acids. The CDR3, as DNA: TGTGCCAGCAGCCTTATGCGACCTCGGGGGAACTACGAGCAGTACTTC. It encodes CASSLMRPRGNYEQYF.